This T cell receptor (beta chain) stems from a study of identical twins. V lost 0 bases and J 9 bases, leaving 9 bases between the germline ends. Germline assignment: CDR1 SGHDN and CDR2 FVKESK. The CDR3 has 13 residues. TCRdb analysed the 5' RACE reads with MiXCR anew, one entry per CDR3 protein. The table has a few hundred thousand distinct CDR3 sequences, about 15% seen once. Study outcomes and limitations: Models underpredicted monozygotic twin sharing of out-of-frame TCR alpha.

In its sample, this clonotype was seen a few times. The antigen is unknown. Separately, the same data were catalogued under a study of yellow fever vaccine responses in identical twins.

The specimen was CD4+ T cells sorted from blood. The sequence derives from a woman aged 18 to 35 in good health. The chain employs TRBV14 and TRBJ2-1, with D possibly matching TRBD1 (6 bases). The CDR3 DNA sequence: TGTGCCAGCAGCCAAGATAGGGGGACTGAGCAGTTCTTC. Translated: CASSQDRGTEQFF. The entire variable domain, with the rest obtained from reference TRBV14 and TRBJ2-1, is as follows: EAGVTQFPSHSVIEKGQTVTLRCDPISGHDNLYWYRRVMGKEIKFLLHFVKESKQDESGMPNNRFLAERTGGTYSTLKVQPAELEDSGVYFCASSQDRGTEQFFGPGTRLTVL.